The clone carrying this TCR beta chain was counted between two and nine times. This entry belongs to a study of OX40 agonist ivuxolimab in advanced cancers. Study-level information: At 0.01 to 10 mg/kg, ivuxolimab was administered intravenously to patients every 2 weeks.

Data came from immunoSEQ multiplex PCR; TCRdb stores just in-frame clones and leaves some out. This table holds almost 80,000 clones, about 80% found once. V shed 6 bases and J 15 bases; nucleotides not matched to a gene: 10. The CDR3 runs 13 residues. Per the germline V gene, CDR1 is SGHTA and CDR2 is FQGNSA. The chain uses TRBV7-2 and TRBJ2-1; 11 positions agree with TRBD2. The sequencing here drew on CD4+ or CD8+ T cells sorted from blood, taken in a trial of the OX40 agonist ivuxolimab. The sequence was collected from an adult with an advanced solid tumor such as melanoma, head and neck, liver or kidney cancer. Written as DNA, the CDR3 is TGTGCCAGCAGGCAGACTAGCGGGACTAGGACGTTCTTC. Translating it yields CASRQTSGTRTFF. Full variable domain (missing parts from reference TRBV7-2 and TRBJ2-1): GAGVSQSPSNKVTEKGKDVELRCDPISGHTALYWYRQSLGQGLEFLIYFQGNSAPDKSGLPSDRFSAERTGGSVSTLTIQRTQQEDSAVYLCASRQTSGTRTFFGPGTRLTVL.